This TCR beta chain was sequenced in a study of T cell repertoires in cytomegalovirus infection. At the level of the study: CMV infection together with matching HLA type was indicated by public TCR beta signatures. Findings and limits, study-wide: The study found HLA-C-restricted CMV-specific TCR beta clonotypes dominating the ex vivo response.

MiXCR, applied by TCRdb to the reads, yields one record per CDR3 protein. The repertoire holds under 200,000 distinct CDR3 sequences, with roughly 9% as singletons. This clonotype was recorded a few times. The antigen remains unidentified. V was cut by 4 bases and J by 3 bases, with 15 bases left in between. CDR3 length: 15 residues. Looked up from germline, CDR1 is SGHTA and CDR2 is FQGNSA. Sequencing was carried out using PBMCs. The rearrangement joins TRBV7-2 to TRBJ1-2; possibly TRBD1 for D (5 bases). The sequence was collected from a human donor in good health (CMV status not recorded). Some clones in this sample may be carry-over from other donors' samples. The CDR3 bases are TGTGCCAGCAGCTCAACTGGGGCAGCCTACTATGGCTACACCTTC. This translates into CASSSTGAAYYGYTF.